This record concerns one TCR beta chain sequence. Its target is unknown. The data were taken from a study of T cells expressing NK-cell markers. Study as a whole: Eight donors were sequenced, seven testing HCMV-seropositive and one testing seronegative.

There are 16 residues in the CDR3. CDR1 is MNHEY, CDR2 SVGAGI, per germline. Scientists made TCR beta cDNA using 5'RACE template switching with UMIs. No DNA is given; TCRdb re-called the 5' RACE reads and lists each CDR3 protein once. The specimen's table records about 260,000 distinct CDR3 sequences. Study-level results: Four donors showed these clonotypes also leading the CD3+CD56-NKG2C+ fraction.

This chain links TRBV6-5 with TRBJ2-1; TCRdb's D gene call, TRBD2, goes unchecked for lack of DNA. The source of this sequence is a woman between 18 and 69 years old in good health. Sequencing was performed on blood T cells: a sorted CD56 or NKG2C T cell subset, CD4+ or CD8+ T cells, or bulk PBMC T cells (not recorded which). The CDR3 reads CASSYSSGGRNNEQFF.